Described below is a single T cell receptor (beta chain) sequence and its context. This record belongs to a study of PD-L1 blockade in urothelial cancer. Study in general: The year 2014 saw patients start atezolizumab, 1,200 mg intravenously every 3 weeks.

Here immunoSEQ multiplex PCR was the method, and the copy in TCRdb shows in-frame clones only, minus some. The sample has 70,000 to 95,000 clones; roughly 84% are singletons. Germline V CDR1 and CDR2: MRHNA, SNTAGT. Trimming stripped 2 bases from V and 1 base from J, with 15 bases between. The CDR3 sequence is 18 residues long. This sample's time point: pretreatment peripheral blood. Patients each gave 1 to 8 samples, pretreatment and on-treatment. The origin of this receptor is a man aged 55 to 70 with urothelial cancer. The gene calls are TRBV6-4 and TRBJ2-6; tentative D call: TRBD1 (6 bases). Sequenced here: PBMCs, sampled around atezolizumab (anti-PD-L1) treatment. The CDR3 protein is CASSDAEGGRSGANVLTF. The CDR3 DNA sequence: TGTGCCAGCAGTGACGCGGAAGGGGGTAGGTCTGGGGCCAACGTCCTGACTTTC.